This T cell receptor beta chain originates from a study of T cell repertoires in cytomegalovirus infection. Study-wide context: In public TCR beta signatures, there were indications of both CMV infection and matching HLA type.

MiXCR was run by TCRdb on the reads, yielding one entry per CDR3 protein. The repertoire holds approximately 260,000 distinct CDR3 sequences, with approximately 22% as singletons. Study findings and constraints: Accumulated public TCR beta family frequency recognized individuals carrying CMV together with the relevant HLA.

The CDR3 contains 16 residues. Per the germline V gene, CDR1 is SGHTA and CDR2 is FQGTGA. The V gene end was trimmed by 1 base and the J gene end by 5 bases; junction bases not matched to a gene: 8. This clonotype has only a few counts. No antigen is known for it. The clonotype was recovered from a human donor in good health (CMV status not recorded). Some clones in this sample may be carry-over from other donors' samples. Sequencing used cultured PBMCs, obtained from culture after CMV antigen stimulation. This chain links TRBV7-3 with TRBJ2-3; TRBD2 matches 8 bases. The CDR3 coding sequence is TGTGCCAGCAGCTTAAGGTCGGGAGGGCCGAGAGATACGCAGTATTTT. This gives the protein CASSLRSGGPRDTQYF.